The table lists the clone carrying this T cell receptor beta chain with a count of one. Its antigen is undetermined. Only in-frame clones appear in the TCRdb table, and some are missing; sequencing was by immunoSEQ multiplex PCR. The sample carries over 95,000 clones, approximately 87% recorded once. Trimming removed 5 bases from V and 7 bases from J; junction bases left unmatched: 10. The CDR3 is made up of 16 amino acids. Germline V gene sequence: CDR1 MNHEY, CDR2 SVGEGT. The data are from a study of T cell responses to AZD1222 COVID-19 vaccine. About the study: Second doses at about 4 or about 12 weeks were pooled.

Study results and limitations: The study reported that nearly half of spike-specific TCRs target unmutated variant regions. Repertoires were obtained only post-peak T cell response. There were mostly white British donors and more females than males, and clonal diversity was possibly underestimated.

The starting material was peripheral blood, obtained on day 0 of AZD1222 vaccination. The rearrangement joins TRBV6-2 or TRBV6-3 to TRBJ2-1, with 11 bases lining up with TRBD2. This TCR was sampled from an adult in good health. The CDR3 protein is CASSRLLAGVKNEQFF. CDR3 sequence (DNA): TGTGCCAGCAGTAGACTACTAGCGGGAGTTAAGAATGAGCAGTTCTTC.